The 15 T cell receptor beta chains presented below share a single source sample, sequenced in a study of shared clonotypes between healthy human individuals. The data were produced by immunoSEQ multiplex PCR, yet TCRdb's version contains in-frame clones alone and is incomplete. The repertoire has 2 million to 2.5 million clones, roughly 92% of them found once; the top ten carry 0.37%. What was sequenced was naive CD4+ T cells from PBMCs. Subset: CD45RA+ positively selected. The receptors here all came from a man aged 18-30 years in good health. Some clones in this sample may be carry-over from other donors' samples.

The gene calls are TRBV6-5 and TRBJ1-5; tentative D call: TRBD1 (6 bases). V was pared by 6 bases and J by 2 bases, with 14 bases between. The CDR3 consists of 15 residues. In germline, CDR1 is MNHEY, CDR2 SVGAGI. CDR3 in amino acids: CASRRGGLGNQPQHF. DNA of the CDR3: TGTGCCAGCAGGCGGGGGGGGCTTGGCAATCAGCCCCAGCATTTT.

The chain combines TRBV9 with TRBJ2-1, with D tentatively TRBD2 (5 bases). The CDR3 is made up of 16 amino acids. V lost 0 bases and J 6 bases, leaving 16 bases between the germline ends. Germline V gene sequence: CDR1 SGDLS, CDR2 YYNGEE. CDR3 DNA sequence: TGTGCCAGCAGCGTAGGTCGCGCGGGCCGGGTCAATGAGCAGTTCTTC. Translating gives CASSVGRAGRVNEQFF.

V and J are TRBV6-6 and TRBJ2-5; no clear D gene. The germline V gene encodes CDR1 MNHNY and CDR2 SVGAGI (reference sequence). V was cut by 6 bases and J by 5 bases, with 10 bases left in between. This CDR3 is 12 amino acids long. The CDR3 bases are TGTGCCAGCAGCCCAGCCCCGGAGACCCAGTACTTC. Translation: CASSPAPETQYF.

The CDR3 reads CATSREGGESYEQYF. CDR3 bases: TGTGCCACCAGCAGAGAAGGGGGCGAATCCTACGAGCAGTACTTC. The chain uses TRBV15 and TRBJ2-7, with 7 bases lining up with TRBD1. V was pared by 0 bases and J by 1 base, with 3 bases of the junction left unmatched. The CDR3 length is 15 residues. The V gene's germline CDR1 is LNHNV and CDR2 YYDKDF (reference sequence).

In DNA, the CDR3 is TGTGCCAGCAGGACTCTAGCGGGACGGGAGACCCAGTACTTC. This encodes CASRTLAGRETQYF. V is TRBV7-2 and J is TRBJ2-5, with 9 bases that match TRBD2. The V gene's germline CDR1 is SGHTA and CDR2 FQGNSA. The CDR3 is 14 residues long. Germline trimming cut 6 bases from V and 5 bases from J; bases unmatched to any gene: 7.

The chain combines TRBV10-3 with TRBJ1-2; 7 bases line up with TRBD1. The germline gives CDR1 ENHRY, CDR2 SYGVKD. CDR3 size: 15 residues. The V gene end was trimmed by 3 bases and the J gene end by 4 bases; junction bases not matched to a gene: 8. The CDR3 nucleotides read TGTGCCATCAGTGACGAGGCAGGGGGATTCTATGGCTACACCTTC. It yields the protein CAISDEAGGFYGYTF.

The CDR3 protein is CASSFLGQGANEQYF. The CDR3 DNA is TGCGCCAGCAGCTTCCTTGGACAGGGGGCGAATGAGCAGTACTTC. The gene calls are TRBV5-1 and TRBJ2-7; 11 nucleotides agree with TRBD1. CDR3 length: 15 amino acids. Losses at the gene ends were 2 bases for V and 7 bases for J; bases not matched to a gene: 8. Per germline, CDR1 SGHRS and CDR2 YFSETQ.

The chain employs TRBV5-4 and TRBJ2-7; 7 bases align to TRBD2. The CDR3 extends over 15 amino acids. V shed 3 bases and J 4 bases; nucleotides not matched to a gene: 10. The germline CDR1 and CDR2 sequences are SGHNT and YYREEE (reference sequence). The CDR3 DNA is TGTGCCAGCAGCTCTTGGGGCGGGAGCGCATACGAGCAGTACTTC. As protein: CASSSWGGSAYEQYF.

The chain joins TRBV29-1 to TRBJ2-1; 9 positions match TRBD2. This CDR3 region has 13 residues. V lost 4 bases to trimming and J lost 5 bases; unmatched junction nucleotides: 3. The germline gives CDR1 SQVTM, CDR2 ANQGSEA. The DNA for the CDR3 is TGCAGCGTTGCCAGACTAGCGGACAATGAGCAGTTCTTC. The encoded protein is CSVARLADNEQFF.

For this clone: This sample includes further DNA sequences coding for the same CDR3. The V and J genes are TRBV5-1 and TRBJ2-3; 10 bases agree with TRBD2. After removal of 0 bases from V and 2 bases from J, the junction contained 3 bases not matched to a gene. Germline CDR1 reads SGHRS; CDR2 reads YFSETQ. The CDR3 is made up of 16 amino acids. In DNA, the CDR3 is TGCGCCAGCAGCTTGGGACTAGCGGGCCTCACAGATACGCAGTATTTT. It yields the protein CASSLGLAGLTDTQYF.

V gene TRBV6-5 combines with J gene TRBJ1-1; D perhaps matches TRBD1 (5 bases). This CDR3 is 13 amino acids long. The germline gives CDR1 MNHEY, CDR2 SVGAGI. V dropped 6 bases and J dropped 10 bases, with 18 bases sitting between them. The DNA of the CDR3 is TGTGCCAGCAGATCCGGGGACCTTAGCGGAGCTTTCTTT. It is translated as CASRSGDLSGAFF.

This clone is a singleton in its sample. The rearrangement uses TRBV5-1 and TRBJ2-1; D unclear. The germline V gene has CDR1 SGHRS and CDR2 YFSETQ. The germline V and J ends were trimmed by 1 base and 0 bases, with 11 bases remaining between them. The CDR3 sequence is 16 residues long. The CDR3 region has the DNA TGCGCCAGCAGCTTGTTAGTGGCCAGCTCCTACAATGAGCAGTTCTTC. Protein product: CASSLLVASSYNEQFF.

CDR3 in amino acids: CASSLGADSKAYGYTF. The CDR3 nucleotides read TGTGCCAGCAGCTTAGGGGCGGACAGTAAAGCCTATGGCTACACCTTC. This sequence joins TRBV7-9 and TRBJ1-2, with D perhaps matching TRBD1 (6 bases). Looked up from germline, CDR1 is SEHNR and CDR2 is FQNEAQ (reference sequence). The V end was cut by 1 base, the J end by 4 bases, with 16 bases between. This CDR3 comprises 16 residues.

The genes are TRBV4-3 and TRBJ2-3; 15 nucleotides align to TRBD2. CDR3 size: 18 residues. V lost 3 bases and J lost 2; bases outside the gene matches: 6. Germline V gene data show CDR1 as LGHNA and CDR2 as YSLEER. CDR3 nucleotide sequence: TGCGCCAGCAGCCACCCTGGGACTAGCGGGAGGAACACAGATACGCAGTATTTT. Its translation is CASSHPGTSGRNTDTQYF.

This rearrangement joins TRBV6-6 to TRBJ2-4; perhaps D is TRBD1 or TRBD2 (5 bases each). The length of the CDR3 is 13 residues. Germline CDR1 and CDR2: MNHNY and SVGAGI (reference sequence). The ends were cut back, 5 bases at V and 7 bases at J, with 12 bases in the middle. In nucleotides, the CDR3 is TGTGCCAGCAGTGGGGGTCAAGGGAACATTCAGTACTTC. Amino acids: CASSGGQGNIQYF.